This paragraph reports one T cell receptor (beta chain). Original handling: Estimates of nucleated cell counts were drawn from the amplification of reference gene primers. The protocol was immunoSEQ multiplex PCR, while the TCRdb copy is restricted to in-frame clones and leaves out a portion. The D gene and trimming were derived from the DNA, and the V and J assignments and clone size from that table. This table holds 55,000 to 75,000 clones, around nine tenths found once. CDR3 length equals 12 residues. Germline CDR1 LNHDA, CDR2 SQIVND (reference sequence). J lost 13 bases, V lost 2 bases, and 8 bases had no gene match. The data originate from a study of blood T cell repertoires in COVID-19. At the level of the study: Acute and convalescent COVID-19 specimens originated in the United States, Italy and Spain. Sample material is recorded as cDNA or gDNA derived from T cells, B-cell-depleted T cells, or PBMCs.

This receptor was obtained from a human donor in a cohort sampled during active COVID-19. This rearrangement joins TRBV19 to TRBJ2-7; 7 bases fit TRBD1. Material for sequencing was peripheral blood. CDR3: CASSINRDSLYF. The CDR3 region has the DNA TGTGCCAGTAGTATAAACCGGGACAGTTTATACTTC. Complete variable domain (other parts from reference TRBV19 and TRBJ2-7): DGGITQSPKYLFRKEGQNVTLSCEQNLNHDAMYWYRQDPGQGLRLIYYSQIVNDFQKGDIAEGYSVSREKKESFPLTVTSAQKNPTAFYLCASSINRDSLYFGPGTRLTVT.